This TCR beta chain was captured in a study of blood T cell repertoires in COVID-19. Looking at the study overall: T cells, B-cell-depleted T cells, or PBMCs provided the cDNA or gDNA that served as material.

The CDR3 runs to 13 residues. Trimming at V came to 5 bases and at J to 7 bases, leaving 3 bases not matched to a gene. Per the germline V gene, CDR1 is MNHEY and CDR2 is SVGEGT. Original data processing: Reference gene primer amplification gave estimated nucleated cell counts. Sequencing was performed with immunoSEQ multiplex PCR; in TCRdb, only in-frame clones are kept and a portion is missing. V, J and clone size reflect that table, while D and trimming were determined from the DNA. The sample lists 120,000 to 150,000 clones; under 90% were seen once. The genes are TRBV6-2 or TRBV6-3 and TRBJ2-1; 9 bases fit TRBD1. Sequencing was performed on peripheral blood. This TCR was sampled from a human donor in a cohort sampled during active COVID-19. The CDR3: CASSPGQGNEQFF. The CDR3 bases are TGTGCCAGCAGTCCCGGACAGGGGAATGAGCAGTTCTTC.